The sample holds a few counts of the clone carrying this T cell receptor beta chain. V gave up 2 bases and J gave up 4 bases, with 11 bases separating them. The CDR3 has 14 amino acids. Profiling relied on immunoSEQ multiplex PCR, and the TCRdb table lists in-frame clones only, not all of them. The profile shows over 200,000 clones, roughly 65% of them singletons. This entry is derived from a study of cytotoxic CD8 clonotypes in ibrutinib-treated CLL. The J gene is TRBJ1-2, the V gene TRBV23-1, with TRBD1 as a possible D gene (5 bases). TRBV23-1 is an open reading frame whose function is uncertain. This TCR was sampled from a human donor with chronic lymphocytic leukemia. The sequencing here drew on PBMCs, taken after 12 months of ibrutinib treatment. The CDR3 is CASSQVWGSYGYTF. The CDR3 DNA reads TGCGCCAGCAGTCAAGTCTGGGGGAGCTATGGCTACACCTTC.